The rows below give T cell receptor beta chains drawn from one sample of a study of blood T cell repertoires in COVID-19. Repertoires were generated with immunoSEQ multiplex PCR, while TCRdb's copy carries only in-frame clones and drops some. In the table there are 80,000 to 100,000 clones, over 75% of which are singletons. Material: peripheral blood. Receptors were obtained from a man in his 60s with acute or convalescent COVID-19. CDR3s include the opening cysteine and the closing phenylalanine or tryptophan. The D gene is left open where the match is weak. A clone size is listed for some rows: how often the clone was seen (once, few, many), or a class if it is expanded.

V gene,J gene,clone size,D gene,CDR3 length,CDR3 DNA,CDR3 protein
TRBV7-2,TRBJ2-7,NA,TRBD2,15,TGTGCCAGCAGCTTAGCGAGAGGACTAGCGGGAGAGCAGTACTTC,CASSLARGLAGEQYF
TRBV11-3,TRBJ2-7,once,NA,16,TGTGCCAGCAGCTTAGTATCCGGCGGGGAGAATTACGAGCAGTACTTC,CASSLVSGGENYEQYF
TRBV10-1,TRBJ2-7,NA,NA,14,TGCGCCAGCAGCCCAGGGGACCCTAGGGACGAGCAGTACTTC,CASSPGDPRDEQYF
TRBV12-5,TRBJ2-7,NA,NA,15,TGTGCTAGTGGCCTTGGAGCCGGACAGCCTACGACGCAGTACTTC,CASGLGAGQPTTQYF
TRBV7-2,TRBJ2-3,NA,TRBD2,14,TGTGCCAGCAGCTTAGCCCTAGCGGGAGGGGCGCAGTATTTT,CASSLALAGGAQYF
TRBV6-5,TRBJ2-7,NA,TRBD1,14,TGTGCCAGCAGCACCGGGACAGGGGGCGACGAGCAGTACTTC,CASSTGTGGDEQYF
TRBV13,TRBJ2-3,NA,TRBD2,15,TGTGCCAGCAGCTTTGAAGGACTAGCAACAGATACGCAGTATTTT,CASSFEGLATDTQYF
TRBV6-6,TRBJ2-1,NA,NA,16,TGTGCCAGCAGTTGGATTAGCGGTCGAGGGTACAATGAGCAGTTCTTC,CASSWISGRGYNEQFF
TRBV7-8,TRBJ2-5,NA,NA,15,TGTGCCAGCAGCCAGAACAGTGTTCGTGGGGAGACCCAGTACTTC,CASSQNSVRGETQYF
TRBV5-1,TRBJ1-6,NA,NA,17,TGCGCCAGCAGCTTGTTTCCGGGTGCCTCCTATAATTCACCCCTCCACTTT,CASSLFPGASYNSPLHF
TRBV5-1,TRBJ1-2,NA,NA,13,TGCGCCAGCAGCGTAGGGGTCGGCTATGGCTACACCTTC,CASSVGVGYGYTF
TRBV5-4,TRBJ1-1,NA,TRBD1,15,TGTGCCAGCAGCTTAGCCGGGACAGGGGTTACTGAAGCTTTCTTT,CASSLAGTGVTEAFF
TRBV7-3,TRBJ2-1,once,NA,13,TGTGCCAGCAGCTTAAACAGCGGCAATGAGCAGTTCTTC,CASSLNSGNEQFF
TRBV6-6,TRBJ2-7,few,TRBD2,19,TGTGCCAGCAGCTGGCTATCGACGGCTAGCGGGTTAAGCTCCTACGAGCAGTACTTC,CASSWLSTASGLSSYEQYF
TRBV11-3,TRBJ2-3,NA,NA,12,TGTGCCAGCAGTTTGCCCAGTGATACGCAGTATTTT,CASSLPSDTQYF
TRBV4-1,TRBJ1-2,NA,TRBD1,15,TGCGCCAGCAGCCTGACGGTGGGACAGGGGTATGGCTACACCTTC,CASSLTVGQGYGYTF
TRBV5-1,TRBJ2-1,NA,NA,13,TGCGCCAGCCAACCAGGACAACTTGGAGAGCAGTTCTTC,CASQPGQLGEQFF
TRBV6-2/TRBV6-3,TRBJ1-5,few,NA,14,TGTGCCAGCAGTTTTAGGAGCCCTAATCAGCCCCAGCATTTT,CASSFRSPNQPQHF
TRBV19,TRBJ2-3,NA,NA,14,TGTGCCAGTAGTATCGAGGGGGGGCCCGATACGCAGTATTTT,CASSIEGGPDTQYF
TRBV9,TRBJ1-2,many,NA,13,TGTGCCAGCAGCGCCGGGATAGTCTATGGCTACACCTTC,CASSAGIVYGYTF
TRBV6-5,TRBJ2-7,few,TRBD2,14,TGTGCCAGCAGTTACCTAGCGGGGACCTACGAGCAGTACTTC,CASSYLAGTYEQYF
TRBV20-1,TRBJ1-5,NA,NA,13,TGCAGTGCTAGTGGGCACAGGGATCAGCCCCAGCATTTT,CSASGHRDQPQHF
TRBV5-6,TRBJ1-2,NA,NA,16,TGTGCCAGCAGCTTGTGGGGCTACGGTGCTAACTATGGCTACACCTTC,CASSLWGYGANYGYTF
TRBV24-1,TRBJ2-7,NA,TRBD1,13,TGTGCCACCAGTGTTGCAGGGGGCAACGAGCAGTACTTC,CATSVAGGNEQYF
TRBV7-2,TRBJ2-7,once,TRBD2,14,TGTGCCAGCAGTGAGACTAGCGGACCCTACGAGCAGTACTTC,CASSETSGPYEQYF
TRBV6-1,TRBJ2-7,NA,TRBD1,14,TGTGCCAGCAGTGTGGGACAGGGGGCATACGAGCAGTACTTC,CASSVGQGAYEQYF
TRBV18,TRBJ1-4,NA,TRBD1,14,TGTGCCAGCTCACCGGGACAGGGTAATGAAAAACTGTTTTTT,CASSPGQGNEKLFF
TRBV13,TRBJ2-1,NA,TRBD2,20,TGTGCCAGCAGCGACGTGACTAGCGGCCGAACCGGGGGGGGCTACAATGAGCAGTTCTTC,CASSDVTSGRTGGGYNEQFF
TRBV2,TRBJ2-7,NA,TRBD2,15,TGTGCCAGCAGTAAACTAGCGGGGGGCACCTACGAGCAGTACTTC,CASSKLAGGTYEQYF
TRBV5-1,TRBJ2-3,NA,TRBD2,16,TGCGCCAGCAGCTCATCCGGGACTAGCGGACAAGATACGCAGTATTTT,CASSSSGTSGQDTQYF